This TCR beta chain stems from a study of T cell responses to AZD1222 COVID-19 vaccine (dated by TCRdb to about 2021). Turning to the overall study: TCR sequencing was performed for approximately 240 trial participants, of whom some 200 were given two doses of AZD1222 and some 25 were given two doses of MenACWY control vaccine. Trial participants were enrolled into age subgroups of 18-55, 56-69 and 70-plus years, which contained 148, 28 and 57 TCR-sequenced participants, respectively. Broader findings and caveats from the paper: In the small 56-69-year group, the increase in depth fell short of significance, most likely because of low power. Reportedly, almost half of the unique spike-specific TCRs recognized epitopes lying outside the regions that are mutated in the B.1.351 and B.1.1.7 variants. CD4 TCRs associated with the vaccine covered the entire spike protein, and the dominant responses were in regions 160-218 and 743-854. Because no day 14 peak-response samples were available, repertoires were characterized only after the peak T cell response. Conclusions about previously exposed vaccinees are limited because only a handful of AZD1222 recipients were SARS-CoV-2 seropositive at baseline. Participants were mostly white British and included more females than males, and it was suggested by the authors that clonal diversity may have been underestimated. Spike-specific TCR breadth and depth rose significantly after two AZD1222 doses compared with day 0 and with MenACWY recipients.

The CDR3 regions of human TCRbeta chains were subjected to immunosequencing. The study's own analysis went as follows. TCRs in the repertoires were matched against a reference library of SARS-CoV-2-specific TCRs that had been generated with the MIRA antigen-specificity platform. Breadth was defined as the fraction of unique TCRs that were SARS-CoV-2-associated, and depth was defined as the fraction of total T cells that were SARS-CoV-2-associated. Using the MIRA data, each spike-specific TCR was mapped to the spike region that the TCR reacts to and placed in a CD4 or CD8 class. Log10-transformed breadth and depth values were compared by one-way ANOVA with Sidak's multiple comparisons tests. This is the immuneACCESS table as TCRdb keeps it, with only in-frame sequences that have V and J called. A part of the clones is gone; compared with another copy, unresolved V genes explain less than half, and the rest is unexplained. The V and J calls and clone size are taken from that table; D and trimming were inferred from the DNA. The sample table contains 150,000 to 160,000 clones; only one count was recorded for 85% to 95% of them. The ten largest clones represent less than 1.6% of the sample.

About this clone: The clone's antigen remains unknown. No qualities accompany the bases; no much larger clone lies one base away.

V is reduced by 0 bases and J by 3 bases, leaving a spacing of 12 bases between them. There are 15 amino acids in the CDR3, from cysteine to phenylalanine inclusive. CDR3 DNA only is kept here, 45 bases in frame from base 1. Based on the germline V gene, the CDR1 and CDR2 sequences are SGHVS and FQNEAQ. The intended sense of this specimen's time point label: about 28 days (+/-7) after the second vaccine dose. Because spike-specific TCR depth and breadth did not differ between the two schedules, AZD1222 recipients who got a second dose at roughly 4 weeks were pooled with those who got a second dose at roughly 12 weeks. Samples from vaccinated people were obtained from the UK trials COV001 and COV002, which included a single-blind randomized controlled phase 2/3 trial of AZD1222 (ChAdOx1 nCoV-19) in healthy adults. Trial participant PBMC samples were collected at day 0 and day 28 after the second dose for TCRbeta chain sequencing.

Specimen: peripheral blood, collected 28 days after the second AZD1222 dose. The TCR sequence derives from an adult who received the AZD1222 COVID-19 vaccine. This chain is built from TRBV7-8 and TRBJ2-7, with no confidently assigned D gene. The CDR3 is CASSLALGQNYEQYF. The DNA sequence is TGTGCCAGCAGCTTAGCGCTGGGTCAGAACTACGAGCAGTACTTC.